Each of the 18 T cell receptor beta chains below was sequenced from the same sample in a study of response to subunit inactivated influenza vaccine. MiXCR was run by TCRdb on the RT-PCR reads, yielding one entry per CDR3 protein. The sample has 180,000 or so distinct CDR3 sequences, around 12% seen once. These records were also assigned to another study, of T cells expressing NK-cell markers. That work adds: Template switching by 5'RACE with UMIs generated the TCR beta cDNA.

Sequenced here: CD8+ T cells sorted from PBMCs, sampled approximately 12 days after vaccination. The receptors were gathered from a man in his fifties who received an inactivated influenza vaccine.

This clonotype was detected a few times. This chain joins TRBV3-1 and TRBJ2-7; D unclear. Trimming cost V 1 base and J 6 bases, with 10 bases left between them. This CDR3 has 13 residues. Germline CDR1 and CDR2: LGHDT and YNNKEL (reference sequence). CDR3 sequence reads: CASSQVLASEQYF. The CDR3, as DNA: TGTGCCAGCAGCCAAGTTCTCGCGAGCGAGCAGTACTTC.

This chain links TRBV24-1 with TRBJ2-2; 8 bases map to TRBD2. The CDR3 runs 16 residues. The V gene end was trimmed by 4 bases and the J gene end by 1 base; junction bases not matched to a gene: 4. Germline CDR1 reads KGHDR; CDR2 reads SFDVKD. In DNA, the CDR3 is TGTGCCACCAGTGACCCCGGGACTAGGAACACCGGGGAGCTGTTTTTT. Its protein is CATSDPGTRNTGELFF.

The chain carries TRBV11-2 and TRBJ2-6; D unclear. This CDR3 is 13 amino acids long. Trimming took 5 bases from V and 3 from J, leaving 5 bases between them. Germline CDR1 is SGHAT and CDR2 is FQNNGV. CDR3 amino acids: CASSTRGANVLTF. In DNA, the CDR3 is TGTGCCAGCAGCACCCGTGGGGCCAACGTCCTGACTTTC.

The CDR3 region is CASSLDPTGLIEDRELFF. The CDR3, as DNA: TGTGCCAGCAGCTTAGATCCCACAGGGCTGATTGAAGACCGGGAGCTGTTTTTT. V and J are TRBV11-2 and TRBJ2-2; maybe TRBD1 (6 bases). This CDR3 has 18 residues. CDR1 SGHAT and CDR2 FQNNGV come from the germline V gene. V was cut by 0 bases and J by 9 bases, with 23 bases left in between.

The V and J genes are TRBV12-3 or TRBV12-4 and TRBJ2-1; maybe TRBD2 (6 bases). The CDR3 runs to 15 residues. Trimming took off 6 bases at V and 6 bases at J, with 18 bases between the two ends. The CDR3 here is CASSPPPGLPNEQFF. The CDR3 DNA is TGTGCCAGCAGCCCGCCCCCGGGACTGCCCAATGAGCAGTTCTTC.

This clonotype was observed a few times. The chain uses TRBV27 and TRBJ1-2; tentatively, D is TRBD1 (6 bases). Germline loops: CDR1 MNHEY, CDR2 SMNVEV (reference sequence). Trimming removed 3 bases at V and 0 bases at J, with 8 bases between. The CDR3 is made up of 14 amino acids. The CDR3 sequence: CASSFGGPNYGYTF. CDR3 coding DNA: TGTGCCAGCAGTTTCGGGGGCCCTAACTATGGCTACACCTTC.

This clonotype was observed a handful of times. The rearrangement links TRBV5-1 to TRBJ2-7; possibly TRBD1 for D (5 bases). The CDR3 is 15 amino acids. Germline values: CDR1 SGHRS, CDR2 YFSETQ. Trimming stripped 0 bases from V and 6 bases from J, with 16 bases between. The DNA of the CDR3 is TGCGCCAGCAGCTTGGTGGAGCAGGGAAACCGCGAGCAGTACTTC. It encodes CASSLVEQGNREQYF.

This chain connects TRBV6-5 to TRBJ2-5, with TRBD1 matching 7 bases. From germline, CDR1 is MNHEY and CDR2 SVGAGI. V lost 4 bases, J lost 5 bases, and 4 bases stayed unmatched. The CDR3 covers 13 residues. CDR3 loop: CASSWTGQETQYF. In DNA form, the CDR3 reads TGTGCCAGCAGTTGGACAGGACAGGAGACCCAGTACTTC.

This clonotype has a count of ten or more. V usage is TRBV12-3 or TRBV12-4 and J usage is TRBJ2-5, with TRBD2 identical over 8 bases. The J segment lost 5 bases and the V segment lost 2 bases, leaving 7 bases of the junction unmatched. The CDR3 sequence is 15 residues long. The CDR3 spells CASSLSGGAFETQYF. The CDR3, as DNA: TGTGCCAGCAGTTTATCCGGGGGGGCTTTTGAGACCCAGTACTTC.

A few counts support this clonotype. The DNA of the CDR3 is TGCAGTGCCATGCGCCCGATAGCAAACACCGGGGAGCTGTTTTTT. It is translated as CSAMRPIANTGELFF. The chain joins TRBV20-1 to TRBJ2-2, with unresolved D. The CDR3 consists of 15 residues. Trimming removed 6 bases from V and 2 bases from J, with 16 bases in between. The germline V gene has CDR1 DFQATT and CDR2 SNEGSKA (reference sequence).

This clonotype was recorded at least ten times. This chain connects TRBV7-9 to TRBJ2-7, with D maybe TRBD2 (6 bases). V lost 0 bases to trimming and J lost 2 bases, with 14 bases between them. The CDR3 is 16 residues long. Germline V gives CDR1 SEHNR, CDR2 FQNEAQ (reference sequence). CDR3 bases: TGTGCCAGCAGCTTAGCGAGCGGGCAAAAGGCCTACGAGCAGTACTTC. This encodes CASSLASGQKAYEQYF.

This clonotype has more than one count but fewer than ten. V gene TRBV27 combines with J gene TRBJ1-5; the D gene is possibly TRBD1 (6 bases). Looked up from germline, CDR1 is MNHEY and CDR2 is SMNVEV (reference sequence). Trimming stripped 5 bases from V and 5 bases from J, with 13 bases between. The CDR3 consists of 14 residues. The CDR3 nucleotides read TGTGCCAGCAGTACCGGGACACAGCATCAGCCCCAGCATTTT. It specifies CASSTGTQHQPQHF.

This chain connects TRBV4-3 to TRBJ2-5; TRBD2 aligns across 9 bases. Germline values: CDR1 LGHNA, CDR2 YSLEER. This CDR3 is 16 amino acids long. V was clipped by 0 bases and J by 4 bases; unmatched bases: 6. CDR3 in DNA: TGCGCCAGCAGCCAAGATTTCCCAGCGGGGGGAGAGACCCAGTACTTC. As protein: CASSQDFPAGGETQYF.

A note on this clonotype: A much larger clone lies a single base off, so this may be a read error. The chain combines TRBV20-1 with TRBJ2-1, with D unclear. Germline V gene data show CDR1 as DFQATT and CDR2 as SNEGSKA (reference sequence). The CDR3 is 13 residues long. The CDR3 protein is CSARGRSYNVQFF. CDR3 DNA sequence: TGCAGTGCTAGAGGCAGGTCCTACAATGTGCAGTTCTTC.

The chain is built from TRBV5-6 and TRBJ1-4, with TRBD1 as a possible D gene (6 bases). Germline V gene lookup returns CDR1 SGHDT and CDR2 YYEEEE. V was trimmed by 4 bases and J by 3 bases, leaving 13 bases between them. The CDR3 runs to 15 residues. The CDR3 sequence: CASSPVEGANEKLFF. The DNA for the CDR3 is TGTGCCAGCAGCCCGGTGGAGGGGGCTAATGAAAAACTGTTTTTT.

The V call is TRBV5-1, the J call TRBJ1-1; a weak D match, TRBD1 (6 bases). Germline V gives CDR1 SGHRS, CDR2 YFSETQ. The CDR3 loop spans 15 amino acids. The V end lost 0 bases, the J end lost 6 bases, and 15 bases lay between the germline ends. CDR3 DNA sequence: TGCGCCAGCAGCTTGGTGGGGGCTGGAGGGGCTGAAGCTTTCTTT. It translates to CASSLVGAGGAEAFF.

This clonotype was seen once. The chain links TRBV4-3 to TRBJ2-1; perhaps TRBD2 as D (5 bases). The CDR3 loop spans 14 amino acids. V was trimmed by 4 bases and J by 8 bases, leaving 15 bases between them. Per germline, CDR1 LGHNA and CDR2 YSLEER. CDR3 sequence (DNA): TGCGCCAGCAGCCTTAGTATAGCGATCGATGAGCAGTTCTTC. Its protein product is CASSLSIAIDEQFF.

A few counts support this clonotype. The rearrangement links TRBV9 to TRBJ2-3, with D tentatively TRBD1 or TRBD2 (7 bases each). V gave up 7 bases and J gave up 1 base, with 13 bases separating them. This CDR3 is built from 14 residues. From germline, CDR1 is SGDLS and CDR2 YYNGEE. The CDR3 sequence: CASQGGLGTDTQYF. In DNA form, the CDR3 reads TGTGCCAGCCAGGGGGGGCTCGGCACAGATACGCAGTATTTT.